The entry below gives a single T cell receptor (beta chain) sequence along with its context. Its antigen remains unidentified. The source of the sample is a study of T cell repertoires in cytomegalovirus infection. Study observations and caveats: Accumulated public TCR beta family frequency recognized individuals carrying CMV together with the relevant HLA.

One entry per CDR3 protein results from TCRdb running MiXCR on the reads. Of about 51,000 distinct CDR3 sequences in the sample, more than 15% were seen once. The CDR3 is 15 residues long. The V and J ends lost 5 bases and 4 bases, in that order; junction bases with no gene match: 7. In germline, CDR1 is SGHVS, CDR2 FQNEAQ. The clonotype was recovered from a human donor in good health (CMV status not recorded). Some clones in this sample may be carry-over from other donors' samples. This chain links TRBV7-8 with TRBJ2-3, with 9 bases that match TRBD2. The source was CD8+ T cells from cultured PBMCs, collected from culture after CMV antigen stimulation. The CDR3 coding sequence is TGTGCCAGCAGCCCCCTAGCGGGGTCTTCAGATACGCAGTATTTT. Protein product: CASSPLAGSSDTQYF. The full variable domain, in which reference TRBV7-8 and TRBJ2-3 provide the parts outside the CDR3, is GAGVSQSPRYKVAKRGQDVALRCDPISGHVSLFWYQQALGQGPEFLTYFQNEAQLDKSGLPSDRFFAERPEGSVSTLKIQRTQQEDSAVYLCASSPLAGSSDTQYFGPGTRLTVL.